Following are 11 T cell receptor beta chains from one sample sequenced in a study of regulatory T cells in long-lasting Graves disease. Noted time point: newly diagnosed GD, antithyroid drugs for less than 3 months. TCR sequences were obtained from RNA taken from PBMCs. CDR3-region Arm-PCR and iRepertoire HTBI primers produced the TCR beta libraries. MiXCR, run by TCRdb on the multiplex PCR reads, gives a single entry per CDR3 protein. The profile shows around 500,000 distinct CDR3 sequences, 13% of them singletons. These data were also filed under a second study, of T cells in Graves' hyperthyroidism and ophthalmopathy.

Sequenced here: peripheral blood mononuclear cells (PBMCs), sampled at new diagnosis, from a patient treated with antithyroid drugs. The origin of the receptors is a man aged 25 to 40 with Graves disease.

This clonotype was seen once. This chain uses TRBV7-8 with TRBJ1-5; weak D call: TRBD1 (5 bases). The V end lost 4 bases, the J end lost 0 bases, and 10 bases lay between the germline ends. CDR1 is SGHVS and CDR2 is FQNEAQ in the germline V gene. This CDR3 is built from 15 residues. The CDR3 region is CASSYARVSNQPQHF. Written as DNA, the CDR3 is TGTGCCAGCAGCTACGCCAGGGTTAGCAATCAGCCCCAGCATTTT. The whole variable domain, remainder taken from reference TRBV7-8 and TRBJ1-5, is GAGVSQSPRYKVAKRGQDVALRCDPISGHVSLFWYQQALGQGPEFLTYFQNEAQLDKSGLPSDRFFAERPEGSVSTLKIQRTQQEDSAVYLCASSYARVSNQPQHFGDGTRLSIL.

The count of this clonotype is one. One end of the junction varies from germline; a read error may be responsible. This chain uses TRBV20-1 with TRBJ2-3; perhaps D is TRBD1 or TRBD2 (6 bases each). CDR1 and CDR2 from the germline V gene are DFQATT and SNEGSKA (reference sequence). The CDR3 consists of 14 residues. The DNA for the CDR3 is TGCAGTGCTTCCCAGGAGGGGACAACAGATGCGCAGTATTTT. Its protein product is CSASQEGTTDAQYF.

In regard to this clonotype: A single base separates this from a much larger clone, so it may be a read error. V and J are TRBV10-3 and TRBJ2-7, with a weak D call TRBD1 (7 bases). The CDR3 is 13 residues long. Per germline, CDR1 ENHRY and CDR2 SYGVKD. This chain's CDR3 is CTIRGDAPYEQYF. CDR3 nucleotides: TGTACCATCAGGGGGGACGCCCCCTACGAGCAGTACTTC.

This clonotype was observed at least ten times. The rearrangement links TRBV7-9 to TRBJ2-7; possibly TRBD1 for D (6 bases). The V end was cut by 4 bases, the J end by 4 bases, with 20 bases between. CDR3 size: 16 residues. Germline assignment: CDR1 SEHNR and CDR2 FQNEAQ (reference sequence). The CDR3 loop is CASSWTLNRVQYEQYF. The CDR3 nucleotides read TGTGCCAGCAGCTGGACACTAAACAGGGTTCAATACGAGCAGTACTTC. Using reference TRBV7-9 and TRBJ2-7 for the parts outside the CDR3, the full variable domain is DTGVSQNPRHKITKRGQNVTFRCDPISEHNRLYWYRQTLGQGPEFLTYFQNEAQLEKSRLLSDRFSAERPKGSFSTLEIQRTEQGDSAMYLCASSWTLNRVQYEQYFGPGTRLTVT.

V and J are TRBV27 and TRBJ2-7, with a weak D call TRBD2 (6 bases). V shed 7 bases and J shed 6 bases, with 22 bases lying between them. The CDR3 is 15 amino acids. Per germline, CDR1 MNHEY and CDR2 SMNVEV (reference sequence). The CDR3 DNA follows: TGTGCCAGCAACCCGGCGGGACGGACCCCGAGCGAGCAGTACTTC. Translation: CASNPAGRTPSEQYF.

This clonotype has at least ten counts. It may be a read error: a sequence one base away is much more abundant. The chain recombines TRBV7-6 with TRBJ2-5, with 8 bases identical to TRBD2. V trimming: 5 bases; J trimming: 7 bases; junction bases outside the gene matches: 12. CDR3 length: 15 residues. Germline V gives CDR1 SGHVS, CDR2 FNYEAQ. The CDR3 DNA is TGTGCCAGCAGCCCGATTACTAGCGGCGGAGGGACCCAGTACTTC. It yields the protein CASSPITSGGGTQYF.

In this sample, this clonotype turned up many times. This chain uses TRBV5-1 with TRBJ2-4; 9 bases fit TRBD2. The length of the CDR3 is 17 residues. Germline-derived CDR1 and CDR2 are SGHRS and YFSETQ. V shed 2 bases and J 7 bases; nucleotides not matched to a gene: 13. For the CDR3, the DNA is TGCGCCAGCAGCTTACTAACCCGGGCTAGCGGGATGAACATTCAGTACTTC. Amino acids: CASSLLTRASGMNIQYF.

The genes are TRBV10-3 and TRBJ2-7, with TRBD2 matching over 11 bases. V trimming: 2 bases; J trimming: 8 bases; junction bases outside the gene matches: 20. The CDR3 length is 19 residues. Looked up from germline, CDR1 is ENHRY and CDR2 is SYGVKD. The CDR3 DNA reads TGTGCCATCAGTGAGGTGTGGGAAGGCCTAACTAGCGGGAGTTCCAAGCAGTACTTC. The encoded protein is CAISEVWEGLTSGSSKQYF.

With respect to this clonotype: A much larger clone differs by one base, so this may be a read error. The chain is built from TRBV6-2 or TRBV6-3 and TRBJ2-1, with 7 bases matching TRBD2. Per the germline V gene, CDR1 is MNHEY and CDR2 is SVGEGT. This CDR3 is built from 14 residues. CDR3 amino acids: CASAELPWGGERFF. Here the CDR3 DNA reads TGTGCCAGCGCCGAGCTCCCTTGGGGGGGTGAGCGGTTCTTC.

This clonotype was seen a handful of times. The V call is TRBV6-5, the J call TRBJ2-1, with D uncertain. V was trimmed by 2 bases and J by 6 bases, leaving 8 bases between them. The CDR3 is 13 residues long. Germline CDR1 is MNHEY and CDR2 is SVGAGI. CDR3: CASSYARINEQFF. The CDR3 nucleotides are TGTGCCAGCAGTTACGCCCGCATCAATGAGCAGTTCTTC.

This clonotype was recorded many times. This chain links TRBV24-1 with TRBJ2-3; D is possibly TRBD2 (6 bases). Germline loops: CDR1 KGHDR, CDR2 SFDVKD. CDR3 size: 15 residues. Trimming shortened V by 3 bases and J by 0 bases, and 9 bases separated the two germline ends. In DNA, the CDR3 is TGTGCCACCAGTGATAGAAGCGGGAGCACAGATACGCAGTATTTT. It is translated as CATSDRSGSTDTQYF.